The source of this T cell receptor beta chain is a study of blood T cells in healthy people across ages. Broader study findings: Possibly, changes in expanded clonotypes were confounded because donor CMV status was unknown. Reliance upon unsorted PBMCs precluded definitive naive versus antigen-experienced comparison. Long-lived and aged donors differed, with more naive CD4+ cells and higher diversity in the long-lived. Getting older went along with TCR beta diversity per million T cells dropping roughly linearly.

A remark on this clonotype: The target antigen is unknown.

A J-beta primer mix and a sample-barcoded 5' primer were used in a second PCR of about 7 to 12 cycles. TCRdb re-derived calls from the 5' RACE reads in MiXCR, one entry per CDR3 protein. The repertoire holds around 940,000 distinct CDR3 sequences, with around 54% as singletons. This CDR3 is 13 amino acids long. Trimming cost V 4 bases and J 6 bases, with 10 bases left between them. CDR1 LGHNA and CDR2 YSLEER come from the germline V gene. The receptor's source is an older woman in good health. This chain uses TRBV4-3 with TRBJ2-1; perhaps TRBD2 as D (6 bases). Sequenced sample: blood. The CDR3 DNA reads as TGCGCCAGCAGCCCCCGGAGGGGCAATGAGCAGTTCTTC. Its protein product is CASSPRRGNEQFF.